This T cell receptor beta chain was recorded in a study of cytomegalovirus exposure and HLA in healthy donors. Overall study results and limits: Most CMV-associated TCR beta chains appeared HLA-restricted in a later analysis.

60 Vbeta and 13 Jbeta primers were used in PCR. Method: immunoSEQ multiplex PCR; TCRdb's copy keeps in-frame clones and lacks some. The sample yields 120,000 or so clones, 60% to 85% seen once. In the case of this clone: The antigen remains undetermined. Other DNA sequences within the sample encode an identical CDR3.

The V segment lost 2 bases and the J segment 0 bases; nucleotides outside the gene matches: 1. The CDR3 runs 15 residues. Per germline, CDR1 SEHNR and CDR2 FQNEAQ (reference sequence). Source material: PBMCs. The chain uses TRBV7-9 and TRBJ2-5; the match to TRBD2 covers 9 bases. The clonotype was recovered from a man under 40 in good health and CMV-seronegative. CDR3: CASSLLAGDQETQYF. In DNA, the CDR3 is TGTGCCAGCAGCTTATTAGCGGGGGACCAAGAGACCCAGTACTTC.